This T cell receptor beta chain derives from a study of blood T cell repertoires in COVID-19. Looking at the study overall: Samples taken during acute and convalescent COVID-19 were collected in the United States, Italy and Spain. The cDNA or gDNA used as material had been derived from T cells, B-cell-depleted T cells, or PBMCs.

Study processing details: Amplification of reference gene primers provided the estimated nucleated cell counts. Libraries were prepared by immunoSEQ multiplex PCR; TCRdb keeps only in-frame clonotypes and omits some of them. V and J calls and clone size are given by that table; D and trimming were obtained from the DNA. The sample consists of roughly 180,000 clones, 79% of them appearing once. The germline CDR1 and CDR2 sequences are SGDLS and YYNGEE. The V gene lost 7 bases and the J gene lost 3 bases, with 20 bases spanning the gap. The CDR3 sequence is 15 residues long. The Seattle patients, enrolled during active infection, were followed longitudinally.

The V gene is TRBV9, the J gene TRBJ2-7; the D gene is possibly TRBD2 (7 bases). Sequenced material: peripheral blood. The source is a woman in her sixties or seventies with COVID-19, enrolled during active disease. The chain's CDR3 is CASGPGPRGRYEQYF. As DNA, the CDR3 is TGTGCCAGCGGCCCCGGGCCGCGGGGGCGCTACGAGCAGTACTTC.